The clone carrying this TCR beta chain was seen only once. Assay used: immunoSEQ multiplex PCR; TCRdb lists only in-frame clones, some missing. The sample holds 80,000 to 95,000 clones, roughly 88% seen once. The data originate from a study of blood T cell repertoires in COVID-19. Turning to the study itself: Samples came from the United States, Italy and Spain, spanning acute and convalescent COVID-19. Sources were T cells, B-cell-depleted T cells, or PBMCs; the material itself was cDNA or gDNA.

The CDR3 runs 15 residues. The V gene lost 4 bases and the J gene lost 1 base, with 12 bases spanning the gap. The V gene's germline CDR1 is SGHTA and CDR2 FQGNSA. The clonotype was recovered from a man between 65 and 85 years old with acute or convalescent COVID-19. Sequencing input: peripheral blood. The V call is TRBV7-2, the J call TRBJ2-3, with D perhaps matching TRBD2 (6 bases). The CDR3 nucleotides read TGTGCCAGCAGCTCCATTAGCGGAGGCACAGATACGCAGTATTTT. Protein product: CASSSISGGTDTQYF.